The 20 T cell receptor beta chains given below trace back to one sample, sequenced in a study of T cell clonotyping in hematopoietic cell transplantation. Noted time point: recipient sample about 28 days before transplant, after cytoreduction. Sequencing used immunoSEQ multiplex PCR; TCRdb keeps in-frame clones, though not all of them. Seen here are roughly 44,000 clones, less than 85% observed once, and the top ten hold 2.5% to 3.5%. This specimen consisted of peripheral blood mononuclear cells, obtained before stem cell transplant. These receptors all stem from a man in his 60s with acute myeloid leukemia. Some clones in this sample may be carry-over from other donors' samples.

The rearrangement uses TRBV11-3 and TRBJ2-5; 7 bases match TRBD2. The CDR3 is made up of 15 amino acids. The germline V gene has CDR1 SGHNT and CDR2 YENEEA. Unmatched junction bases numbered 9, after V lost 3 bases and J lost 5 bases. The CDR3, as DNA: TGTGCCAGCAGCTTCTCCCCCCGCGGGGGTGAGACCCAGTACTTC. This codes for CASSFSPRGGETQYF.

The chain employs TRBV14 and TRBJ2-2; D possibly corresponds to TRBD1 (6 bases). The V and J ends lost 1 base and 4 bases respectively, with 16 bases between them. Germline-derived CDR1 and CDR2 are SGHDN and FVKESK. The CDR3 consists of 17 residues. The CDR3 region is CASSQGMIRTATGELFF. The DNA for the CDR3 is TGTGCCAGCAGCCAAGGAATGATACGGACAGCCACCGGGGAGCTGTTTTTT. Full variable domain (outside the CDR3, taken from reference TRBV14 and TRBJ2-2): EAGVTQFPSHSVIEKGQTVTLRCDPISGHDNLYWYRRVMGKEIKFLLHFVKESKQDESGMPNNRFLAERTGGTYSTLKVQPAELEDSGVYFCASSQGMIRTATGELFFGEGSRLTVL.

CDR3 protein: CASSSGYGNTIYF. As DNA, the CDR3 is TGTGCCAGCAGCTCCGGCTACGGAAACACCATATATTTT. The chain has TRBV11-3 and TRBJ1-3; D unresolved. The ends were cut back, 4 bases at V and 4 bases at J, with 8 bases in the middle. There are 13 residues in the CDR3. Looked up from germline, CDR1 is SGHNT and CDR2 is YENEEA.

This chain links TRBV9 with TRBJ2-3; D unclear. The CDR3 consists of 14 residues. The germline gives CDR1 SGDLS, CDR2 YYNGEE. Trimming cost V 0 bases and J 3 bases, with 8 bases left between them. The CDR3 DNA sequence: TGTGCCAGCAGCGTAGAATGGAGTACAGATACGCAGTATTTT. Encoded protein: CASSVEWSTDTQYF.

The chain combines TRBV7-2 with TRBJ2-3; the D is unclear. The CDR3 has 15 amino acids. Deletions cut 8 bases from V and 0 bases from J, with 15 bases between. CDR1 and CDR2 from the germline V gene are SGHTA and FQGNSA. This CDR3 reads CASARATFSTDTQYF. The CDR3 coding sequence is TGTGCCAGCGCCCGGGCTACTTTTAGCACAGATACGCAGTATTTT.

This clone was counted once. The chain joins TRBV5-6 to TRBJ1-2; D is possibly TRBD1 (5 bases). The CDR3 is 13 residues long. V was cut by 0 bases and J by 8 bases, with 11 bases left in between. Germline CDR1 SGHDT, CDR2 YYEEEE. CDR3 amino acids: CASSLGRVGGYTF. CDR3 bases: TGTGCCAGCAGCTTGGGCAGGGTAGGAGGCTACACCTTC.

V and J are TRBV10-1 and TRBJ1-2, with 8 bases lining up with TRBD1. The CDR3 is 12 amino acids. V gave up 6 bases and J gave up 4 bases; unmatched junction bases: 1. From germline, CDR1 is WNHNN and CDR2 SYGVQD (reference sequence). CDR3 sequence (DNA): TGCGCCAGCAGGGGGACAGGCTATGGCTACACCTTC. It specifies CASRGTGYGYTF.

This chain joins TRBV28 and TRBJ1-2; the D is unclear. Germline CDR1 is MDHEN and CDR2 is SYDVKM. V shed 8 bases and J shed 6 bases, with 16 bases lying between them. This CDR3 is 13 amino acids long. DNA of the CDR3: TGTGCCAGCCTTACGGAGGTAGAAGATGGCTACACCTTC. Amino acid sequence: CASLTEVEDGYTF.

V usage is TRBV2 and J usage is TRBJ1-4, with TRBD1 identical over 7 bases. The CDR3 spans 14 residues. V was pared by 6 bases and J by 0 bases, with 1 base of the junction left unmatched. Germline V gives CDR1 SNHLY, CDR2 FYNNEI. CDR3 sequence reads: CASSDRATNEKLFF. The CDR3 DNA reads as TGTGCCAGCAGCGACAGGGCAACTAATGAAAAACTGTTTTTT.

This clone was picked up a small number of times. This rearrangement joins TRBV5-8 to TRBJ1-2; D might be TRBD1 (5 bases). The CDR3 covers 14 residues. V was cut by 5 bases and J by 8 bases, with 19 bases left in between. CDR1 SGHTS and CDR2 YDEGEE come from the germline V gene. CDR3 in amino acids: CASSFDRGRHGYTF. The CDR3 DNA is TGTGCCAGCAGTTTTGATAGGGGCCGACACGGCTACACCTTC.

The chain recombines TRBV7-6 with TRBJ1-5; no definite D call. The CDR3 consists of 15 residues. Trimming pared 0 bases from V and 6 bases from J, leaving 12 bases between. Germline values: CDR1 SGHVS, CDR2 FNYEAQ. For the CDR3, the DNA is TGTGCCAGCAGCTTAGCTGTAGGTGGTTCTCAGCCCCAGCATTTT. As protein: CASSLAVGGSQPQHF.

The chain links TRBV5-1 to TRBJ1-1; D possibly corresponds to TRBD1 (5 bases). The CDR3 is made up of 14 amino acids. Looked up from germline, CDR1 is SGHRS and CDR2 is YFSETQ. Deletions cut 2 bases from V and 2 bases from J, with 10 bases between. This CDR3 is CASSLWGGNTEAFF. In DNA form, the CDR3 reads TGCGCCAGCAGCTTATGGGGGGGTAACACTGAAGCTTTCTTT.

V and J are TRBV13 and TRBJ2-2; D may match TRBD1 or TRBD2 (6 bases each). Germline V gives CDR1 PRHDT, CDR2 FYEKMQ (reference sequence). Trimming took 5 bases from V and 4 from J, leaving 17 bases between them. This CDR3 is built from 16 residues. This CDR3 reads CASSQTLKGGTGELFF. In DNA form, the CDR3 reads TGTGCCAGCAGCCAAACACTCAAGGGGGGCACCGGGGAGCTGTTTTTT.

The V call is TRBV9, the J call TRBJ2-5; no clear D gene. Germline CDR1 is SGDLS and CDR2 is YYNGEE. The CDR3 loop spans 14 amino acids. Trimming took off 0 bases at V and 1 base at J, with 7 bases between the two ends. CDR3 region: CASSVALFQETQYF. The CDR3 DNA is TGTGCCAGCAGCGTAGCTCTGTTCCAAGAGACCCAGTACTTC.

Worth noting for this clone: This sample includes further DNA sequences coding for the same CDR3. As DNA, the CDR3 is TGTGCCAGTAGTATTCCAGGGGATGGCTACACCTTC. Translating it yields CASSIPGDGYTF. The chain carries TRBV19 and TRBJ1-2, with a tentative D call TRBD1 (6 bases). Germline V gene sequence: CDR1 LNHDA, CDR2 SQIVND (reference sequence). This CDR3 is 12 amino acids long. The V end was cut by 3 bases, the J end by 6 bases, with 8 bases between.

The J gene is TRBJ2-1, the V gene TRBV6-5; D may be TRBD2 (5 bases). Deletions cut 6 bases from V and 6 bases from J, with 12 bases between. The CDR3 extends over 13 amino acids. CDR1 and CDR2 from the germline V gene are MNHEY and SVGAGI. CDR3 amino acids: CASRDSAGNEQFF. Here the CDR3 DNA reads TGTGCCAGCAGGGATTCGGCGGGCAATGAGCAGTTCTTC.

The V call is TRBV19, the J call TRBJ2-5; possible D gene TRBD1, 5 bases. The germline gives CDR1 LNHDA, CDR2 SQIVND (reference sequence). The CDR3 is made up of 14 amino acids. The germline V and J ends were trimmed by 4 bases and 4 bases, with 13 bases remaining between them. The CDR3 sequence: CASSTGPGGETQYF. The CDR3, as DNA: TGTGCCAGTAGTACAGGGCCGGGCGGAGAGACCCAGTACTTC.

This rearrangement joins TRBV7-2 to TRBJ2-5; possible D gene TRBD2, 7 bases. Trimming removed 1 base from V and 2 bases from J, with 17 bases in between. The length of the CDR3 is 17 residues. In germline, CDR1 is SGHTA, CDR2 FQGNSA. The CDR3 sequence is CASSLGGGAGRQETQYF. In nucleotides, the CDR3 is TGTGCCAGCAGCTTAGGAGGGGGGGCAGGGAGACAAGAGACCCAGTACTTC.

This chain uses TRBV27 with TRBJ2-1; D remains unclear. Trimming removed 9 bases from V and 0 bases from J, with 6 bases in between. This CDR3 is built from 12 residues. Germline values: CDR1 MNHEY, CDR2 SMNVEV (reference sequence). DNA for the CDR3: TGTGCCAGTTGGAGCTCCTACAATGAGCAGTTCTTC. Residues: CASWSSYNEQFF.

V is TRBV4-1 and J is TRBJ2-2, with a possible D match to TRBD1 (5 bases). V dropped 4 bases and J dropped 1 base, with 10 bases sitting between them. The germline V gene has CDR1 MGHRA and CDR2 YSYEKL. The CDR3 is 15 residues long. The CDR3 DNA follows: TGCGCCAGCAGCCCGAAAGACAGGAACACCGGGGAGCTGTTTTTT. As protein: CASSPKDRNTGELFF.